The clone carrying this TCR beta chain appeared a few times. As yet, its antigen is unknown. The sample comes from a study of tumor-infiltrating lymphocytes in localized non-small cell lung cancer. The study, taken as a whole, reports: Higher tumor T cell infiltration than in uninvolved lung was supported by TCRbeta sequencing.

The germline V and J ends were trimmed by 4 bases and 7 bases, with 11 bases remaining between them. This CDR3 has 12 residues. Germline V CDR1 and CDR2: SGHTS, YDEGEE. Assay used: immunoSEQ multiplex PCR; TCRdb lists only in-frame clones, some missing. The sample yields 9,500 to 15,000 clones, about 79% seen once. The J gene is TRBJ1-1, the V gene TRBV5-8, with D unclear. The sample taken for sequencing was lung tumor tissue. The TCR was taken from a human donor with non-small cell lung cancer. DNA of the CDR3: TGTGCCAGCAGCCCACTCAAAATTGAAGCTTTCTTT. It translates to CASSPLKIEAFF.